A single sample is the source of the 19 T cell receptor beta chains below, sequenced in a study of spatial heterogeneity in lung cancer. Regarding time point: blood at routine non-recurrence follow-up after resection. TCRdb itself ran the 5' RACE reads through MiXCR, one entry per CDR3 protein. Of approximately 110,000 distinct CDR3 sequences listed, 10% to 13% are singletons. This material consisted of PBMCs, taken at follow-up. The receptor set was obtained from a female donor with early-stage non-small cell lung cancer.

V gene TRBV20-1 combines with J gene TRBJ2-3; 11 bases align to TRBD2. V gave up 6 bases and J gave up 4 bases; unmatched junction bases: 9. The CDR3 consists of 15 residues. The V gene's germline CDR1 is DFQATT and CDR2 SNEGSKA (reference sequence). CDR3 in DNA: TGCAGTGCCCAGAGTACTAGCGGGAGTTCAGATACGCAGTATTTT. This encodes CSAQSTSGSSDTQYF.

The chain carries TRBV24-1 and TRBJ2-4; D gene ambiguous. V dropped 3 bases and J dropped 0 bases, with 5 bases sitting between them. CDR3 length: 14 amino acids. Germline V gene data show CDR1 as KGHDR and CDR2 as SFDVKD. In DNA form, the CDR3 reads TGTGCCACCAGTGATGGGCTAGCCAAAAACATTCAGTACTTC. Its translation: CATSDGLAKNIQYF.

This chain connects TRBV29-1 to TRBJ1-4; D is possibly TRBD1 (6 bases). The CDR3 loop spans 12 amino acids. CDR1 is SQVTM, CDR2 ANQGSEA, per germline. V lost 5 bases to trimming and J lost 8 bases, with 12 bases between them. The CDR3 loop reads CSVFSQGEKLFF. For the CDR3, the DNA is TGCAGCGTTTTCTCTCAGGGGGAAAAACTGTTTTTT.

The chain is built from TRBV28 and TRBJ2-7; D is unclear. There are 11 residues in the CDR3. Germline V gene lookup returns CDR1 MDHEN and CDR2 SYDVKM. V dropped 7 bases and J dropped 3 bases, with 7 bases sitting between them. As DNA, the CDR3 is TGTGCCAGCAAAGAAAACTACGAGCAGTACTTC. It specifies CASKENYEQYF.

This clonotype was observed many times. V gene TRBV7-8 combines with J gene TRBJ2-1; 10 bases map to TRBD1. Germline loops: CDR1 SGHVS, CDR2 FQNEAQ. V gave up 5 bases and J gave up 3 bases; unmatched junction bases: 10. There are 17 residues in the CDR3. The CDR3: CASSPGTGVHYYNEQFF. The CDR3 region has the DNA TGTGCCAGCAGCCCGGGGACAGGGGTCCATTACTACAATGAGCAGTTCTTC.

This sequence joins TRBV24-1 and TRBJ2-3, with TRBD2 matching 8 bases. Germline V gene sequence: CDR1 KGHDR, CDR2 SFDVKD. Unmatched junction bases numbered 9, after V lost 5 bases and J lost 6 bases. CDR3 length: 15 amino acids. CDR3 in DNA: TGTGCCACCAGTGTAGCGGGAACCGCTATGGATACGCAGTATTTT. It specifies CATSVAGTAMDTQYF.

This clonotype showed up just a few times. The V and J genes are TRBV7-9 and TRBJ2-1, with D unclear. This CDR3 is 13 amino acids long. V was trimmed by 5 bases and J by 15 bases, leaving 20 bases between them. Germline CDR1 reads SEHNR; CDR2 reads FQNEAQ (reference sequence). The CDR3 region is CASSPDVRPHPFF. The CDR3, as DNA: TGTGCCAGCAGCCCGGACGTGCGACCTCATCCGTTCTTC.

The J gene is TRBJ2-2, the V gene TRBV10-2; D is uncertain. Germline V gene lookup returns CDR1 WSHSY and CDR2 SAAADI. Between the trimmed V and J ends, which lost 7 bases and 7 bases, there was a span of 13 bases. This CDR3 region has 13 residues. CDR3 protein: CASISASDGELFF. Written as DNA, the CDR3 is TGCGCCAGCATCTCAGCTTCTGACGGGGAGCTGTTTTTT.

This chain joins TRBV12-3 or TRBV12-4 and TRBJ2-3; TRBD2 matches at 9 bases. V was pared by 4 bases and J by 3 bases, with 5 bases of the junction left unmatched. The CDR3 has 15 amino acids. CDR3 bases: TGTGCCAGCAGTTCGGGCGGGAGGGGAACAGATACGCAGTATTTT. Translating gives CASSSGGRGTDTQYF.

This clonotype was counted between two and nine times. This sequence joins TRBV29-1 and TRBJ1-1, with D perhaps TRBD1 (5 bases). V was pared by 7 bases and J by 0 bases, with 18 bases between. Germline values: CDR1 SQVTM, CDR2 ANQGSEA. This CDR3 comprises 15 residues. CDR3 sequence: CSAGHGRFMNTEAFF. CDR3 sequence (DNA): TGCAGCGCCGGACACGGCCGATTCATGAACACTGAAGCTTTCTTT.

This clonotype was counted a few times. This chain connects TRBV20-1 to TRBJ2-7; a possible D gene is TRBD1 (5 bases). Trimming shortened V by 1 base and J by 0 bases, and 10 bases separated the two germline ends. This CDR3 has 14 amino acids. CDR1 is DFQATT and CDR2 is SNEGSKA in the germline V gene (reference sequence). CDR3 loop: CSARGTISSYEQYF. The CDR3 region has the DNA TGCAGTGCTAGAGGGACAATAAGCTCCTACGAGCAGTACTTC.

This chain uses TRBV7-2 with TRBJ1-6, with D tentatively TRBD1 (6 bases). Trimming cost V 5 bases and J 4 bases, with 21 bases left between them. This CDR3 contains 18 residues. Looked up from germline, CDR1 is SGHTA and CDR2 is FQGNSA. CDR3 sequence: CASSQGPNPGRYNSPLHF. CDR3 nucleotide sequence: TGTGCCAGCAGCCAGGGGCCGAATCCGGGACGGTATAATTCACCCCTCCACTTT.

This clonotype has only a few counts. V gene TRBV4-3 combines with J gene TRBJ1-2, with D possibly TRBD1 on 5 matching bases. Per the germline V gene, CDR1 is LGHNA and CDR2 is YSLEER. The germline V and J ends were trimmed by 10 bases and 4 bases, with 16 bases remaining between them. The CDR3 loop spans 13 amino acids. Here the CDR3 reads CATSPGQSYGYTF. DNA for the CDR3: TGCGCCACCAGTCCCGGACAATCCTATGGCTACACCTTC.

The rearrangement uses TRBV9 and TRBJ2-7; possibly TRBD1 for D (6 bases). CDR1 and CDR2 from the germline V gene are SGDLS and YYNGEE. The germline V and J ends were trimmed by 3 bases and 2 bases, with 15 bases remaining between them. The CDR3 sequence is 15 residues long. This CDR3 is CASSAHLDSAYEQYF. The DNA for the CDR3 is TGTGCCAGCAGCGCTCATCTGGACAGCGCCTACGAGCAGTACTTC.

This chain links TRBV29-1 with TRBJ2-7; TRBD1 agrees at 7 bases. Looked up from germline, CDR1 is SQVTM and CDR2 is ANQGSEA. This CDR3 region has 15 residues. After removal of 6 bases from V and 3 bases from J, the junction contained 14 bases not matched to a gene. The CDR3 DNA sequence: TGCAGCGTGATGGGCTTGACAGGGCGGATCTACGAGCAGTACTTC. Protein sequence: CSVMGLTGRIYEQYF.

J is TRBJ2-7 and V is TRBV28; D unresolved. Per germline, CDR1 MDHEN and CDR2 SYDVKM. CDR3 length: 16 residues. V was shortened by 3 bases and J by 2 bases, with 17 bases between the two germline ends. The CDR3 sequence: CASSFAANQVAYEQYF. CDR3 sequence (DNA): TGTGCCAGCAGTTTCGCGGCTAATCAAGTTGCCTACGAGCAGTACTTC.

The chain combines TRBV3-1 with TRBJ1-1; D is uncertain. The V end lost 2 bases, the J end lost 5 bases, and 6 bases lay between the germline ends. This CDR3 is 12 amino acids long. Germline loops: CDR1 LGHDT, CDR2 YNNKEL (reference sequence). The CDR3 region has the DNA TGTGCCAGCAGCCAATTACGGACTGAAGCTTTCTTT. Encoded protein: CASSQLRTEAFF.

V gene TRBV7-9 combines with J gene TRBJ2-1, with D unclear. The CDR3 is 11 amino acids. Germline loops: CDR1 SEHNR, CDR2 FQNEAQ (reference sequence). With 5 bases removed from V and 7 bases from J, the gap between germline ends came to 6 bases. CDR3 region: CASSGINEQFF. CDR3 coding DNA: TGTGCCAGCAGCGGAATAAATGAGCAGTTCTTC.

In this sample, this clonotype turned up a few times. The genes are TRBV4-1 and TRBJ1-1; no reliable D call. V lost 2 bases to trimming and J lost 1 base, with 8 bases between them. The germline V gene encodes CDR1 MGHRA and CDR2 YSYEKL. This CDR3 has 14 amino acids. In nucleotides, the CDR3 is TGCGCCAGCAGCCAAACGGGAGCGAACACTGAAGCTTTCTTT. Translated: CASSQTGANTEAFF.